This TCR beta chain derives from a study of Ad26.COV2.S vaccination and SARS-CoV-2 variants. Treatment indicated: roughly 18 received Ad26.COV2.S at low or high dose, single or two shots; about five received placebo; per-sample allocation not given. Each sample was drawn 63 days after the first injection (of vaccine or placebo). Produced via immunoSEQ multiplex PCR; TCRdb's table is partial and in-frame only. The sample lists 240,000 or so clones; approximately 88% were seen once. The CDR3 covers 16 residues. CDR1 is ENHRY, CDR2 SYGVKD, per germline. V lost 3 bases and J lost 0; bases outside the gene matches: 7.

The receptor comes from a person between 18 and 65 years old who received the Ad26.COV2.S COVID-19 vaccine or a placebo. The rearrangement uses TRBV10-3 and TRBJ2-7; 8 nucleotides align to TRBD1. The specimen comprised peripheral blood, sampled in a trial of Ad26.COV2.S vaccine versus placebo. The CDR3 here is CAISDPGTGASYEQYF. CDR3 nucleotides: TGTGCCATCAGTGACCCCGGGACAGGCGCCTCCTACGAGCAGTACTTC.